A single sample is the source of the 27 T cell receptor beta chains below, sequenced in a study of tumor-infiltrating lymphocytes in primary liver carcinoma. Alongside blood RNA obtained from unsorted whole blood, germline DNA was also extracted. cDNA specific to TCR beta was made from about 550 ng of total RNA, with a constant-region primer employed for priming. Modified slightly, ARM-PCR produced TCR beta libraries over three nested multiplex PCR rounds. PCR rounds one and two used TRBV1-TRBV30 forward primers with a C-beta reverse primer for 10 cycles each. TCRdb reprocessed the multiplex PCR reads via MiXCR and lists one record per CDR3 protein. This table has approximately 340,000 distinct CDR3 sequences, around three fifths appearing once. Input material: peripheral blood. The receptors stem from a man between 35 and 55 years old with primary liver carcinoma and hepatitis B virus infection.

CDR3 protein: CASTPVWGGHGYTF. In DNA form, the CDR3 reads TGTGCCAGCACCCCGGTATGGGGCGGACATGGCTACACCTTC. V gene TRBV12-3 or TRBV12-4 combines with J gene TRBJ1-2; D might be TRBD1 (5 bases). The CDR3 covers 14 residues. V gave up 7 bases and J gave up 6 bases, with 18 bases separating them.

This clonotype has only a few counts. J is TRBJ2-2 and V is TRBV28; TRBD1 might be the D (6 bases). CDR1 MDHEN and CDR2 SYDVKM come from the germline V gene. The V end was cut by 8 bases, the J end by 0 bases, with 10 bases between. This CDR3 comprises 14 residues. The CDR3 DNA is TGTGCCAGCGAAGGACAGCCGAACACCGGGGAGCTGTTTTTT. Residues: CASEGQPNTGELFF.

This clonotype was seen a few times. The junction and the germline gene differ at one end; a read error may be behind it. V and J are TRBV4-1 and TRBJ2-1; 7 bases are a match to TRBD2. Germline-derived CDR1 and CDR2 are MGHRA and YSYEKL. The CDR3 totals 15 residues. The CDR3 sequence: CASSQEGAGKREQSF. In DNA, the CDR3 is TGCGCCAGCAGCCAAGAAGGAGCGGGAAAAAGGGAGCAGTCCTTC.

This sequence joins TRBV1 and TRBJ2-1; TRBD2 is taken as the D call from the table, unchecked against the DNA. TRBV1 is a documented pseudogene. The CDR3 has 19 residues. CDR3 residues: CTSSQDRPSGSPTHNEQLF. The CDR3 nucleotides are TGCACCAGCAGCCAAGATAGGCCTAGCGGGAGTCCGACCCACAATGAGCAGCTCTTC.

A word on this clonotype: One end of the junction fails to match germline, which may point to a read error. The rearrangement links TRBV11-2 to TRBJ1-1; D perhaps matches TRBD1 (5 bases). The CDR3 contains 13 residues. Germline V gives CDR1 SGHAT, CDR2 FQNNGV. Written as DNA, the CDR3 is TGTGCCAGCAGCTTAGCTCAGGGCACTGGAGCTCTCTTT. Translation gives CASSLAQGTGALF.

As regards this clonotype: The junction differs from germline at one of its ends, possibly a read error. The chain has TRBV4-1 and TRBJ2-7; 10 nucleotides line up with TRBD1. The V gene's germline CDR1 is MGHRA and CDR2 YSYEKL. This CDR3 has 17 amino acids. Here the CDR3 DNA reads TGCTCCAGCAGCCGTATGACAGGGGGGACAGGGGACTATGGCCAGTACTTC. It is translated as CSSSRMTGGTGDYGQYF.

As concerns this clonotype: The conserved closing phenylalanine or tryptophan is absent in this CDR3, likely reflecting a read error. The CDR3 nucleotides read TGTGCCAGCAGTTACGGGACTGGCATTCAGCCCCAGCATCTT. Its translation: CASSYGTGIQPQHL. J is TRBJ1-5 and V is TRBV6-6; maybe TRBD1 (5 bases). The germline V gene has CDR1 MNHNY and CDR2 SVGAGI (reference sequence). The V end lost 2 bases, the J end lost 6 bases, and 11 bases lay between the germline ends. The CDR3 has 14 amino acids.

The V call is TRBV30, the J call TRBJ1-3, with a possible D match to TRBD1 (5 bases). Germline V gene lookup returns CDR1 GTSNPN and CDR2 SVGIG (reference sequence). This CDR3 spans 13 amino acids. Trimming took off 5 bases at V and 4 bases at J, with 12 bases between the two ends. In DNA, the CDR3 is TGTGCCTGGTCGGAGGGGCCAGGAAACACCATATATTTT. Translation gives CAWSEGPGNTIYF.

The genes are TRBV5-1 and TRBJ2-1, with 10 bases lining up with TRBD2. The CDR3 is 14 residues long. The trim removed 5 bases at V and 8 bases at J, leaving 7 bases unmatched. Per germline, CDR1 SGHRS and CDR2 YFSETQ. The DNA for the CDR3 is TGCGCCAGCAGGAAGCGGGAGGGCCAGGATGAGCAGTTCTTC. Its translation is CASRKREGQDEQFF.

Worth noting for this clonotype: A read error may produce the germline difference seen at one junction end. The V and J genes are TRBV6-5 and TRBJ1-1, with a tentative D call TRBD1 (6 bases). This CDR3 has 16 residues. Germline V gives CDR1 MNHEY, CDR2 SVGAGI. The CDR3 sequence: CAGSYYTGTRNTEAFF. The CDR3 coding sequence is TGTGCCGGCAGTTACTATACCGGGACACGGAACACTGAAGCTTTCTTT.

This clonotype was seen a handful of times. This sequence may be a read error, since a much larger clone differs from it by one base. The V gene is TRBV6-5, the J gene TRBJ1-1, with D possibly being TRBD1 (6 bases). This CDR3 spans 14 amino acids. V shed 8 bases and J shed 4 bases, with 17 bases lying between them. The V gene's germline CDR1 is MNHEY and CDR2 SVGAGI. CDR3 in amino acids: CASGLAGTSTEAFF. CDR3 bases: TGTGCCAGCGGTCTAGCGGGGACAAGCACTGAAGCTTTCTTT.

On this clonotype: Compared with germline, one end of the junction differs, possibly owing to a read error. The V call is TRBV5-4, the J call TRBJ2-5, with 11 bases that match TRBD2. Per the germline V gene, CDR1 is SGHNT and CDR2 is YYREEE (reference sequence). This CDR3 region has 16 residues. The CDR3 protein is CAGSQGLAGSAETQYF. The DNA for the CDR3 is TGTGCCGGCAGCCAAGGACTAGCGGGTTCTGCAGAGACCCAGTACTTC.

Comment on this clonotype: Relative to the germline gene, one junction end is altered; a read error may explain this. The chain recombines TRBV6-5 with TRBJ2-2; D could derive from TRBD1 or TRBD2 (5 bases each). The CDR3 is 15 residues long. CDR1 is MNHEY, CDR2 SVGAGI, per germline. The CDR3 is CASSSWATNTGDLFF. CDR3 DNA: TGTGCCAGCAGTTCATGGGCAACTAACACCGGGGACCTGTTTTTT.

This clonotype has a count of ten or more. This chain links TRBV29-1 with TRBJ1-2; no definite D call. The CDR3 runs 13 residues. The germline gives CDR1 SQVTM, CDR2 ANQGSEA. Trimming cost V 3 bases and J 0 bases, with 8 bases left between them. CDR3 sequence (DNA): TGCAGCGTTGATTTGTCAGCTAACTATGGCTACACCTTC. Residues: CSVDLSANYGYTF.

Worth noting for this clonotype: This sequence may be a read error, since a much larger clone differs from it by one base. The rearrangement joins TRBV6-5 to TRBJ2-1, with unresolved D. The CDR3 contains 14 residues. Germline V gives CDR1 MNHEY, CDR2 SVGAGI. CDR3 region: CVSSSDPVVGEQFF. Here the CDR3 DNA reads TGTGTCAGCAGTTCAGATCCGGTAGTGGGTGAGCAGTTCTTC.

Comment on this clonotype: At one of its ends the junction is not consistent with the germline gene, which may arise from a read error. This chain links TRBV11-1 with TRBJ2-7, with D tentatively TRBD2 (6 bases). Germline V CDR1 and CDR2: SGHAT, FQDESV (reference sequence). The length of the CDR3 is 15 residues. CDR3: CAGSLVGLGSYDQYF. The DNA of the CDR3 is TGTGCCGGCAGCTTAGTGGGACTGGGCTCCTACGACCAGTACTTC.

In its sample, this clonotype was seen once. A much larger clone differs from this one at a single base, so this may be a read error. The chain uses TRBV6-1 and TRBJ2-7; a weak D match, TRBD1 (7 bases). The germline CDR1 and CDR2 sequences are MNHNS and SASEGT. The length of the CDR3 is 16 residues. V was clipped by 2 bases and J by 9 bases, with 23 bases between them. CDR3 loop: CASSESGGTAWATQYF. CDR3 sequence (DNA): TGTGCCAGCAGTGAAAGTGGGGGGACAGCATGGGCCACGCAGTACTTC.

This clonotype has ten or more counts. This sequence joins TRBV6-5 and TRBJ2-5, with D perhaps being TRBD1 or TRBD2 (6 bases each). The CDR3 runs 18 residues. In germline, CDR1 is MNHEY, CDR2 SVGAGI. Trimming removed 0 bases from V and 3 bases from J, with 20 bases in between. The CDR3: CASSYSMSLGGPEETQYF. In DNA, the CDR3 is TGTGCCAGCAGTTACTCGATGTCCCTAGGGGGGCCTGAAGAGACCCAGTACTTC.

This clonotype was seen a single time. At one end the junction does not follow the germline gene, possibly because of a read error. The chain carries TRBV29-1 and TRBJ1-2, with D perhaps TRBD1 (6 bases). The CDR3 runs 12 residues. The germline gives CDR1 SQVTM, CDR2 ANQGSEA. CDR3 nucleotide sequence: TGCAGCGCGCAGGGGCCGCCCTATGCCTACACCTTC. This sequence encodes CSAQGPPYAYTF. Drawing the rest from reference TRBV29-1 and TRBJ1-2, the complete variable domain is SAVISQKPSRDICQRGTSLTIQCQVDSQVTMMFWYRQQPGQSLTLIATANQGSEATYESGFVIDKFPISRPNLTFSTLTVSNMSPEDSSIYLCSAQGPPYAYTFGSGTRLTVV.

The J gene is TRBJ2-5, the V gene TRBV11-2, with 11 bases fitting TRBD2. The J segment lost 1 base and the V segment lost 5 bases, leaving 12 bases of the junction unmatched. The CDR3 consists of 18 residues. CDR1 is SGHAT and CDR2 is FQNNGV in the germline V gene. CDR3: CASSPRLAGGASQETQYF. CDR3 DNA sequence: TGTGCCAGCAGCCCCCGGCTAGCGGGAGGTGCGAGCCAAGAGACCCAGTACTTC. Combining the CDR3 with reference TRBV11-2 and TRBJ2-5 gives the whole variable domain EAGVAQSPRYKIIEKRQSVAFWCNPISGHATLYWYQQILGQGPKLLIQFQNNGVVDDSQLPKDRFSAERLKGVDSTLKIQPAKLEDSAVYLCASSPRLAGGASQETQYFGPGTRLLVL.

Concerning this clonotype itself: A read error may produce the germline difference seen at one junction end. The chain has TRBV12-3 or TRBV12-4 and TRBJ1-1; D perhaps matches TRBD1 (5 bases). The CDR3 loop spans 14 amino acids. In DNA form, the CDR3 reads TGTGCCAGCGGATTATCAGGAACAGGCACTGAAGCTTTCTTC. It codes for CASGLSGTGTEAFF.

Of note for this clonotype: This may stem from a read error, because a much larger clone lies one nucleotide away. The V and J genes are TRBV4-1 and TRBJ2-5, with 9 bases that match TRBD2. CDR1 and CDR2 (germline): MGHRA, YSYEKL. The CDR3 extends over 15 amino acids. This CDR3 reads CASNQVLAGQETQYF. For the CDR3, the DNA is TGCGCCAGCAACCAAGTCCTAGCGGGACAAGAGACCCAGTACTTC.

This clonotype was counted at least ten times. The chain employs TRBV4-2 and TRBJ1-1; 9 bases line up with TRBD1. In germline, CDR1 is LGHNA, CDR2 YNFKEQ. CDR3 length: 15 amino acids. Trimming removed 0 bases from V and 5 bases from J; junction bases left unmatched: 4. As DNA, the CDR3 is TGTGCCAGCAGCCAAGAAACAGGGGGCTGGACTGAAGCTTTCTTT. This codes for CASSQETGGWTEAFF.

The V and J genes are TRBV5-1 and TRBJ2-1; 13 positions match TRBD2. Germline V CDR1 and CDR2: SGHRS, YFSETQ. Trimming at V came to 3 bases and at J to 9 bases, leaving 6 bases not matched to a gene. The CDR3 length is 15 residues. In nucleotides, the CDR3 is TGCGCCAGCAGCTGGGGACTAGCGGGAAAATCTGAGCAGTTCTTC. Amino acid sequence: CASSWGLAGKSEQFF.

As regards this clonotype: This may be a read error, as it is one base from a much larger clone. Written as DNA, the CDR3 is TGTGCCAGCAGTGAAGTTTGGGACAGGTCCTACGAGCAGTGCTTC. Translation gives CASSEVWDRSYEQCF. The chain joins TRBV6-1 to TRBJ2-7, with 8 bases that match TRBD1. This CDR3 is 15 amino acids long. Germline V gene sequence: CDR1 MNHNS, CDR2 SASEGT.

The rearrangement links TRBV30 to TRBJ2-2; 8 nucleotides agree with TRBD1. Germline V gives CDR1 GTSNPN, CDR2 SVGIG (reference sequence). This CDR3 is built from 13 residues. Unmatched junction bases numbered 2, after V lost 4 bases and J lost 4 bases. CDR3 bases: TGTGCCTGGAACAGGGGGTCCACCGGGGAGCTGTTTTTT. This sequence encodes CAWNRGSTGELFF.

As for this clonotype: The junction shows a germline mismatch at one end, possibly a read error. The chain recombines TRBV11-3 with TRBJ2-7; TRBD1 is a possible D gene (5 bases). CDR1 SGHNT and CDR2 YENEEA come from the germline V gene. The CDR3 is 13 residues long. For the CDR3, the DNA is TGTGCCAGCAGTTCCGGACACCTCAACGACCAGTACTTC. Its translation is CASSSGHLNDQYF.